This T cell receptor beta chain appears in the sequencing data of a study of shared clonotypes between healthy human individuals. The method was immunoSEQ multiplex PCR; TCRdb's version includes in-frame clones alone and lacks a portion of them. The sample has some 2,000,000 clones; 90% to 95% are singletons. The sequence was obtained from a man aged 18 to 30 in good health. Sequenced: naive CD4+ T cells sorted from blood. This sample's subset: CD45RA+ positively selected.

This CDR3 is CASNTYSYEQYF. DNA for the CDR3: TGTGCCAGCAATACCTATTCCTACGAGCAGTACTTC. This chain joins TRBV28 and TRBJ2-7; unclear D gene. Between the trimmed V and J ends, which lost 7 bases and 1 base, there was a span of 8 bases. Per germline, CDR1 MDHEN and CDR2 SYDVKM. This CDR3 is 12 amino acids long. The complete variable domain, with remaining parts taken from reference TRBV28 and TRBJ2-7, reads DVKVTQSSRYLVKRTGEKVFLECVQDMDHENMFWYRQDPGLGLRLIYFSYDVKMKEKGDIPEGYSVSREKKERFSLILESASTNQTSMYLCASNTYSYEQYFGPGTRLTVT.